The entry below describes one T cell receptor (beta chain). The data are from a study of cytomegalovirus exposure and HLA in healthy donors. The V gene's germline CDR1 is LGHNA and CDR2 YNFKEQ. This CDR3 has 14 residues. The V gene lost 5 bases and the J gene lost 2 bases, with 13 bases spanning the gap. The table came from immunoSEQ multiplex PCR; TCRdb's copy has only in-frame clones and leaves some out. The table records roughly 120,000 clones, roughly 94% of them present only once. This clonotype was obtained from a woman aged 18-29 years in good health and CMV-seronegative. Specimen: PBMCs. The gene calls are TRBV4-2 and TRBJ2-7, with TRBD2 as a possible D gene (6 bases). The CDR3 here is CASSTRDSPYEQYF. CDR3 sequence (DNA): TGTGCCAGCAGCACCCGGGACTCTCCCTACGAGCAGTACTTC.